A selection of T cell receptor beta chains follows, all from one sample in a study of T cells in Graves' hyperthyroidism and ophthalmopathy. TCRdb re-called the multiplex PCR reads through MiXCR, storing one row per CDR3 protein. The data contain approximately 410,000 distinct CDR3 sequences, roughly 14% of them singletons. Material for sequencing was blood. These TCRs come from a man in his late teens or twenties with Graves' ophthalmopathy. The CDR3 runs from the conserved cysteine through the conserved F or W. D genes are given only for firm matches. Only part of the rows carry a size: once, few, many, or a class if the clone is expanded.

clone_size d_call j_call v_call cdr3_nt cdr3_aa
- - TRBJ1-2 TRBV20-1 TGCAGTGCTAGAAAAGACCAAGGTCCTAACTATGGCTACACCTTC CSARKDQGPNYGYTF
few - TRBJ1-1 TRBV5-1 TGCGCCAGCAGCACGACACCTGAAAACACTGAAGCTTTCTTT CASSTTPENTEAFF
many TRBD1 TRBJ1-1 TRBV3-1 TGTGCCAGCAGCCAGGACAGGGTCGAAGCTTTCTTT CASSQDRVEAFF
few TRBD1 TRBJ1-6 TRBV2 TGTGCCAGCAGTGGAGGCCGACAGGGGCTTAATTCACCCCTCCACTTT CASSGGRQGLNSPLHF
many - TRBJ1-1 TRBV6-1 TGTGCCAGCAAACAAGACTTACAGAACACTGAAGCTTTCTTT CASKQDLQNTEAFF
- TRBD1 TRBJ1-5 TRBV28 TGTGCCAGCAGTTCCGGGACAGGGCCGGGCAATCAGCCCCAGCATTTT CASSSGTGPGNQPQHF
many - TRBJ2-1 TRBV13 TGTGCCAGCAGCCCTAAGGATAGTACCCCATACAATGAGCAGTTCTTC CASSPKDSTPYNEQFF
few TRBD1 TRBJ2-1 TRBV5-1 TGCGCCAGCAGGGACCGGGACAGCTCCTACAATGAGCAGTTCTTC CASRDRDSSYNEQFF
many TRBD1 TRBJ2-1 TRBV27 TGTGCCAGCAGTTTACGACAGGGCGTCGATGAGCAGTTCTTC CASSLRQGVDEQFF
many TRBD2 TRBJ2-1 TRBV18 TGTGCCAGCTCACCGGGACTAGCGGGACTCACCCGGGGGGATGAGCAGTTCTTC CASSPGLAGLTRGDEQFF
many - TRBJ2-7 TRBV20-1 TGCAGTGCTAGAGGGGGCCCAGAACCTACTCCTGATAGTTACCAGCAGTACTTC CSARGGPEPTPDSYQQYF
many TRBD1 TRBJ1-1 TRBV3-1 TGTGCCAGCAGCCAAGATGGGACAGGGGGCGCGCTAGCTTTCTTT CASSQDGTGGALAFF
many - TRBJ1-6 TRBV18 TGTGCCAGCTCACCAGAGGGGGTATACTCACCCCTCCACTTT CASSPEGVYSPLHF
many TRBD2 TRBJ2-1 TRBV5-1 TGCGCCAGCAGCCGCCGGACTAGCGACAATGAGCAGTTCTTC CASSRRTSDNEQFF
few TRBD2 TRBJ2-2 TRBV9 TGTGCCAGCAGCTCAGGACTAGCGGGTTCGAACACCGGGGAGCTGTTTTTT CASSSGLAGSNTGELFF
many TRBD1 TRBJ1-5 TRBV30 TGTGCCTGGAGTTTCACAGGGGGTCAGCCCCAGCATTTT CAWSFTGGQPQHF
- TRBD1 TRBJ2-1 TRBV15 TGTGCCACCAGCAGGGACAGGGGCCATAAGGAGCAGTTCTTC CATSRDRGHKEQFF
many - TRBJ1-5 TRBV27 TGTGCCAGCAGTTTATCCGGGGGAAATCAGCCCCAGCATTTT CASSLSGGNQPQHF
many - TRBJ2-5 TRBV7-8 TGTGCCAGCAGCCAGGACAGTCGGTCCGGGACCCAGTACTTC CASSQDSRSGTQYF
- TRBD1 TRBJ2-3 TRBV7-7 TGTGCTAGCAGTAGAGGAGGTCAGGGGGCAGATACGCAGTATTTT CASSRGGQGADTQYF
- - TRBJ2-7 TRBV20-1 TGCAGTGCTAGACCCGTGGGGCCCTACGAGCAGTACTTC CSARPVGPYEQYF
- TRBD1 TRBJ1-1 TRBV6-5 TGTGCCAGCAGTTACTGGACAGGGAACACTGAAGCTTTCTTT CASSYWTGNTEAFF
many - TRBJ2-5 TRBV28 TGTGCCAGCAGTAAACTGAAGAAGACCCAGTACTTC CASSKLKKTQYF
- - TRBJ1-5 TRBV19 TGTGCCAGTACCCACAGTCCCAATCAGCCCCAGCATTTT CASTHSPNQPQHF
many TRBD1 TRBJ1-5 TRBV20-1 TGCAGTGCCCCCCTAGGGACAGCCATCAATCAGCCCCAGCATTTT CSAPLGTAINQPQHF
few - TRBJ1-4 TRBV6-1 TGTGCCGGCCAAGCTAATAATGAAAAACTGTTTTTT CAGQANNEKLFF
few TRBD2 TRBJ2-5 TRBV20-1 TGCAGTGCTAGAGATATAGCGGGGGGTGGGGAGACCCAGTACTTC CSARDIAGGGETQYF
few - TRBJ2-5 TRBV7-2 TGTACCAGCAGCAGAGACCTGGGGGAGACCCAGTACTTC CTSSRDLGETQYF